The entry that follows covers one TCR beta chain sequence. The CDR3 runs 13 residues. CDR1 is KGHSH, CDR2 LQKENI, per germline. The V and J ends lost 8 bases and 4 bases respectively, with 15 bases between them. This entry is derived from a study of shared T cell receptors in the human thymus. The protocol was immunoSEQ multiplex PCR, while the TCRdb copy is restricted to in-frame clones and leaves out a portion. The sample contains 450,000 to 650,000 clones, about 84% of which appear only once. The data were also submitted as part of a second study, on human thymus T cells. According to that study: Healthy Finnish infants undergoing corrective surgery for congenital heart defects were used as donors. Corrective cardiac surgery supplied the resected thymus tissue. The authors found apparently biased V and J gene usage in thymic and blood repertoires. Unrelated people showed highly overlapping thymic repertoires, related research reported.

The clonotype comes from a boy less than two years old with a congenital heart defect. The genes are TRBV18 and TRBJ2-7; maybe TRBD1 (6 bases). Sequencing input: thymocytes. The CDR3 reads CASAPGQIYEQYF. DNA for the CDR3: TGTGCCAGCGCCCCTGGACAGATATACGAGCAGTACTTC.